The 30 T cell receptor beta chains below all came from one sample that was sequenced in a study of beta chain features in type 1 diabetes. The sequenced template was cDNA made from the entire isolated RNA. Here immunoSEQ multiplex PCR was the method, and the copy in TCRdb shows in-frame clones only, minus some. The table includes 350,000 to 450,000 clones, over 13% detected once. Sequenced sample: naive CD4+ T cells from blood. These receptors originate from a woman under 30 in good health.

V is TRBV11-2 and J is TRBJ2-3; 10 positions match TRBD2. Losses at the gene ends were 5 bases for V and 4 bases for J; bases not matched to a gene: 12. Germline V gives CDR1 SGHAT, CDR2 FQNNGV. The CDR3 covers 17 residues. The CDR3 here is CASSRRASGSVADTQYF. The CDR3 region has the DNA TGTGCCAGCAGCCGGAGGGCTAGCGGGAGCGTGGCAGATACGCAGTATTTT.

This rearrangement joins TRBV7-8 to TRBJ1-4; D is ambiguous. Germline-derived CDR1 and CDR2 are SGHVS and FQNEAQ. The V end was cut by 3 bases, the J end by 6 bases, with 11 bases between. The CDR3 is made up of 14 amino acids. CDR3 protein: CASSFAVHDEKLFF. The CDR3 DNA reads TGTGCCAGCAGCTTTGCGGTCCATGATGAAAAACTGTTTTTT.

This clone was observed a few times. The CDR3 DNA sequence: TGCGCCAGCAGCCAAGAGGTCGGCGGCTTCTCTGGGGCCAACGTCCTGACTTTC. Translation gives CASSQEVGGFSGANVLTF. The gene calls are TRBV4-3 and TRBJ2-6, with D unresolved. Trimming removed 0 bases at V and 0 bases at J, with 12 bases between. Per germline, CDR1 LGHNA and CDR2 YSLEER. The CDR3 sequence is 18 residues long.

The V call is TRBV29-1, the J call TRBJ2-1; D is perhaps TRBD2 (5 bases). The CDR3 extends over 12 amino acids. CDR1 is SQVTM, CDR2 ANQGSEA, per germline. V lost 6 bases and J 7 bases, leaving 13 bases between the germline ends. CDR3 amino acids: CSVEGVRNEQFF. CDR3 in DNA: TGCAGCGTAGAGGGAGTGCGTAATGAGCAGTTCTTC.

The CDR3 region is CASSSFTANYEQYF. CDR3 DNA sequence: TGTGCCAGCTCCTCATTTACTGCTAACTACGAGCAGTACTTC. The chain recombines TRBV7-9 with TRBJ2-7; no firm D call. The CDR3 sequence is 14 residues long. V gave up 8 bases and J gave up 3 bases, with 17 bases separating them. The germline V gene encodes CDR1 SEHNR and CDR2 FQNEAQ (reference sequence).

Here the CDR3 reads CACQGGLNTEAFF. In DNA form, the CDR3 reads TGTGCCTGCCAAGGGGGTCTGAACACTGAAGCTTTCTTT. The rearrangement uses TRBV30 and TRBJ1-1, with a weak D call TRBD1 (6 bases). The CDR3 is 13 residues long. Germline V gene data show CDR1 as GTSNPN and CDR2 as SVGIG (reference sequence). Trimming took 6 bases from V and 0 from J, leaving 11 bases between them.

Only a few counts were recorded for this clone. The chain uses TRBV15 and TRBJ1-3; D is ambiguous. Germline V lookup: CDR1 LNHNV, CDR2 YYDKDF (reference sequence). The CDR3 loop spans 16 amino acids. V was shortened by 1 base and J by 2 bases, with 12 bases between the two germline ends. The CDR3 DNA reads TGTGCCACCAGCAGAGTGGCGGTCGGGGCTGGAAACACCATATATTTT. Residues: CATSRVAVGAGNTIYF. Supplemented by reference TRBV15 and TRBJ1-3, the full variable domain reads DAMVIQNPRYQVTQFGKPVTLSCSQTLNHNVMYWYQQKSSQAPKLLFHYYDKDFNNEADTPDNFQSRRPNTSFCFLDIRSPGLGDTAMYLCATSRVAVGAGNTIYFGEGSWLTVV.

The rearrangement joins TRBV30 to TRBJ2-7, with unresolved D. The ends were cut back, 5 bases at V and 0 bases at J, with 8 bases in the middle. Germline V gene data show CDR1 as GTSNPN and CDR2 as SVGIG (reference sequence). The CDR3 extends over 12 amino acids. This chain's CDR3 is CAWVQNSYEQYF. CDR3 bases: TGTGCCTGGGTACAGAACTCCTACGAGCAGTACTTC.

The V call is TRBV5-6, the J call TRBJ2-5, with 10 bases matching TRBD2. The CDR3 loop spans 15 amino acids. Per the germline V gene, CDR1 is SGHDT and CDR2 is YYEEEE. Germline trimming cut 0 bases from V and 7 bases from J; bases unmatched to any gene: 6. This CDR3 is CASSLAGTSATTQYF. In DNA, the CDR3 is TGTGCCAGCAGCTTGGCGGGGACTAGCGCCACGACCCAGTACTTC.

This CDR3 is CASSIDRTSNQPQHF. CDR3 coding DNA: TGTGCCAGCAGTATCGACAGGACTAGCAATCAGCCCCAGCATTTT. This chain links TRBV27 with TRBJ1-5, with D perhaps TRBD1 (6 bases). The CDR3 is 15 amino acids. CDR1 and CDR2 from the germline V gene are MNHEY and SMNVEV (reference sequence). The V end lost 5 bases, the J end lost 0 bases, and 11 bases lay between the germline ends.

In this sample, this clone turned up a few times. This chain uses TRBV29-1 with TRBJ2-1; 10 bases line up with TRBD2. The CDR3 is 14 amino acids. Per the germline V gene, CDR1 is SQVTM and CDR2 is ANQGSEA. With V trimmed by 4 bases and J by 0 bases, 0 bases remained unmatched. CDR3 residues: CSVASGSSYNEQFF. CDR3 DNA: TGCAGCGTTGCTAGCGGGAGCTCCTACAATGAGCAGTTCTTC.

This chain links TRBV29-1 with TRBJ2-2, with D possibly being TRBD1 (5 bases). Germline assignment: CDR1 SQVTM and CDR2 ANQGSEA. The ends were cut back, 8 bases at V and 7 bases at J, with 14 bases in the middle. This CDR3 region has 12 residues. CDR3 sequence reads: CSLFSRGGELFF. The CDR3 bases are TGCAGCCTGTTTTCTAGGGGCGGGGAGCTGTTTTTT.

This clone was detected a few times. The chain joins TRBV19 to TRBJ2-3; D is perhaps TRBD1 (6 bases). CDR3 length: 15 residues. Germline V lookup: CDR1 LNHDA, CDR2 SQIVND (reference sequence). V was clipped by 7 bases and J by 0 bases, with 14 bases between them. DNA of the CDR3: TGTGCCAGTACCGCCGGGACAAGTAGCACAGATACGCAGTATTTT. Translated, it gives CASTAGTSSTDTQYF.

The J gene is TRBJ2-4, the V gene TRBV6-5; D uncertain. CDR3 length: 11 residues. CDR1 and CDR2 (germline): MNHEY, SVGAGI. Between the trimmed V and J ends, which lost 5 bases and 9 bases, there was a span of 8 bases. This CDR3 is CASSHGGIQYF. CDR3 DNA sequence: TGTGCCAGCAGTCACGGCGGCATTCAGTACTTC.

The chain uses TRBV11-2 and TRBJ2-7; D might be TRBD1 (6 bases). The CDR3 sequence is 12 residues long. Germline V gene data show CDR1 as SGHAT and CDR2 as FQNNGV. The V end lost 6 bases, the J end lost 0 bases, and 6 bases lay between the germline ends. CDR3 sequence (DNA): TGTGCCAGCAGGACAGGCTCCTACGAGCAGTACTTC. Residues: CASRTGSYEQYF.

The chain joins TRBV5-4 to TRBJ2-1; TRBD2 matches at 13 bases. J gave up 7 bases and V 4 bases, and 11 bases lay outside the gene matches. The CDR3 has 17 amino acids. Germline V gene lookup returns CDR1 SGHNT and CDR2 YYREEE (reference sequence). CDR3 DNA sequence: TGTGCCAGCAGCACCCCTTTGACTAGCGGGAGGAAGAATGAGCAGTTCTTC. Protein: CASSTPLTSGRKNEQFF.

The table lists this clone with a few counts. This chain joins TRBV19 and TRBJ2-2, with TRBD1 as a possible D gene (5 bases). This CDR3 contains 12 residues. Trimming stripped 8 bases from V and 5 bases from J, with 9 bases between. Germline values: CDR1 LNHDA, CDR2 SQIVND (reference sequence). The CDR3 DNA reads TGTGCCAGTCTTCAGGGTACCGGGGAGCTGTTTTTT. It is translated as CASLQGTGELFF. Full variable domain (missing parts from reference TRBV19 and TRBJ2-2): DGGITQSPKYLFRKEGQNVTLSCEQNLNHDAMYWYRQDPGQGLRLIYYSQIVNDFQKGDIAEGYSVSREKKESFPLTVTSAQKNPTAFYLCASLQGTGELFFGEGSRLTVL.

The chain employs TRBV18 and TRBJ2-2, with TRBD2 matching 10 bases. Germline-derived CDR1 and CDR2 are KGHSH and LQKENI. The CDR3 extends over 16 amino acids. V dropped 6 bases and J dropped 2; count of bases not matched to a gene: 6. In nucleotides, the CDR3 is TGTGCCAGCTCTCCCCTAGCGGGAGACAACACCGGGGAGCTGTTTTTT. It translates to CASSPLAGDNTGELFF.

The rearrangement links TRBV18 to TRBJ2-1; the match to TRBD2 covers 14 bases. The CDR3 runs to 15 residues. The germline V gene encodes CDR1 KGHSH and CDR2 LQKENI. The ends lost 4 bases at V and 7 bases at J; junction bases unmatched: 3. CDR3 in DNA: TGTGCCAGCTCACAAGGACTAGCGGGAGGAAATGAGCAGTTCTTC. It codes for CASSQGLAGGNEQFF.

The table lists this clone with a few counts. V and J are TRBV7-9 and TRBJ2-1; TRBD1 is a possible D gene (6 bases). V lost 7 bases and J 5 bases, leaving 18 bases between the germline ends. Germline V gene sequence: CDR1 SEHNR, CDR2 FQNEAQ (reference sequence). The CDR3 extends over 15 amino acids. In DNA form, the CDR3 reads TGTGCCAGCACCACCCGGAGGACAGAAGACAATGAGCAGTTCTTC. It is translated as CASTTRRTEDNEQFF.

This chain uses TRBV10-3 with TRBJ2-7; 9 nucleotides match TRBD1. After removal of 3 bases from V and 2 bases from J, the junction contained 2 bases not matched to a gene. Germline CDR1 reads ENHRY; CDR2 reads SYGVKD. CDR3 length: 14 amino acids. The CDR3 loop reads CAISDGTGTYEQYF. CDR3 in DNA: TGTGCCATCAGTGATGGGACAGGGACCTACGAGCAGTACTTC.

The rearrangement joins TRBV20-1 to TRBJ2-7; D is undetermined. Trimming removed 0 bases from V and 12 bases from J, with 9 bases in between. The CDR3 contains 10 residues. Germline CDR1 and CDR2: DFQATT and SNEGSKA (reference sequence). The CDR3 DNA reads TGCAGTGCTAGAGAGCGCCGTAGGTACTTC. This gives the protein CSARERRRYF.

The chain has TRBV4-1 and TRBJ2-4; weak D call: TRBD2 (5 bases). V lost 1 base and J lost 2, with 18 bases in between. Germline CDR1 reads MGHRA; CDR2 reads YSYEKL. CDR3 length: 18 residues. DNA for the CDR3: TGCGCCAGCAGCCAAGTTAAAGGGAGATCCCTAACCAAAAACATTCAGTACTTC. Translating it yields CASSQVKGRSLTKNIQYF.

V is TRBV9 and J is TRBJ2-3, with 7 bases identical to TRBD2. This CDR3 comprises 15 residues. The V segment lost 0 bases and the J segment 1 base; nucleotides outside the gene matches: 2. From germline, CDR1 is SGDLS and CDR2 YYNGEE. DNA for the CDR3: TGTGCCAGCAGCGTAGATCGGGGGGGCACAGATACGCAGTATTTT. Protein sequence: CASSVDRGGTDTQYF.

The V call is TRBV7-9, the J call TRBJ2-7, with TRBD1 as a possible D gene (5 bases). The CDR3 covers 12 residues. The ends were cut back, 8 bases at V and 5 bases at J, with 13 bases in the middle. The V gene's germline CDR1 is SEHNR and CDR2 FQNEAQ (reference sequence). In DNA, the CDR3 is TGTGCCAGCGTAGGGGCTTACCACGAGCAGTACTTC. Its translation: CASVGAYHEQYF.

The V call is TRBV2, the J call TRBJ2-3; tentative D call: TRBD2 (6 bases). Between the trimmed V and J ends, which lost 5 bases and 1 base, there was a span of 13 bases. CDR3 size: 15 residues. CDR1 and CDR2 (germline): SNHLY, FYNNEI. CDR3 region: CASSLLASRTDTQYF. CDR3 DNA sequence: TGTGCCAGCAGTCTCCTAGCGAGTCGCACAGATACGCAGTATTTT. Filled out from reference TRBV2 and TRBJ2-3, the complete variable domain reads EPEVTQTPSHQVTQMGQEVILRCVPISNHLYFYWYRQILGQKVEFLVSFYNNEISEKSEIFDDQFSVERPDGSNFTLKIRSTKLEDSAMYFCASSLLASRTDTQYFGPGTRLTVL.

J is TRBJ2-7 and V is TRBV2, with 8 bases fitting TRBD1. V dropped 7 bases and J dropped 3; count of bases not matched to a gene: 8. Per germline, CDR1 SNHLY and CDR2 FYNNEI. The CDR3 extends over 14 amino acids. The CDR3: CASTPPGQVYEQYF. CDR3 coding DNA: TGTGCCAGCACTCCTCCGGGACAGGTCTACGAGCAGTACTTC.

This clone has only a few counts. The V and J genes are TRBV7-9 and TRBJ2-1; 8 nucleotides agree with TRBD2. V shed 2 bases and J 7 bases; nucleotides not matched to a gene: 1. The CDR3 length is 13 residues. The V gene's germline CDR1 is SEHNR and CDR2 FQNEAQ (reference sequence). CDR3 nucleotide sequence: TGTGCCAGCAGCTTATCTAGCGGGAATGAGCAGTTCTTC. Protein sequence: CASSLSSGNEQFF.

The chain links TRBV14 to TRBJ2-5; 7 bases line up with TRBD1. The CDR3 runs to 16 residues. The trim removed 4 bases at V and 4 bases at J, leaving 12 bases unmatched. Germline-derived CDR1 and CDR2 are SGHDN and FVKESK. CDR3 DNA: TGTGCCAGCAGCCCCCCTGGGACAGTCTTGGGAGAGACCCAGTACTTC. As protein: CASSPPGTVLGETQYF.

This clone was recorded a few times. V is TRBV27 and J is TRBJ2-1; 8 nucleotides match TRBD2. The CDR3 has 16 residues. Trimming removed 3 bases from V and 9 bases from J; junction bases left unmatched: 13. Germline V gene sequence: CDR1 MNHEY, CDR2 SMNVEV (reference sequence). The CDR3 is CASSFRVLAERGEQFF. For the CDR3, the DNA is TGTGCCAGCAGTTTCCGAGTACTAGCGGAGAGAGGTGAGCAGTTCTTC.